One and the same sample provided the 8 T cell receptor beta chains below, sequenced in a study of control samples from healthy donors and cancer patients. Sequencing used immunoSEQ multiplex PCR; TCRdb keeps in-frame clones, though not all of them. The sample lists some 250,000 clones; roughly four fifths were seen once. Sample: PBMCs. These TCRs come from a woman aged 60-75 years with lung cancer.

This chain uses TRBV4-1 with TRBJ1-5; no clear D. With 0 bases removed from V and 2 bases from J, the gap between germline ends came to 11 bases. The CDR3 loop spans 16 amino acids. In germline, CDR1 is MGHRA, CDR2 YSYEKL. CDR3 nucleotide sequence: TGCGCCAGCAGCCAAGACCCCGGGCAACGCAATCAGCCCCAGCATTTT. It codes for CASSQDPGQRNQPQHF.

The chain's CDR3 is CASSQDLGGVGELFF. The CDR3 coding sequence is TGTGCCAGCAGCCAAGATCTCGGGGGAGTCGGGGAGCTGTTTTTT. The rearrangement joins TRBV14 to TRBJ2-2; maybe TRBD2 (6 bases). Deletions cut 0 bases from V and 7 bases from J, with 12 bases between. Germline V gene data show CDR1 as SGHDN and CDR2 as FVKESK. This CDR3 is 15 amino acids long. Looking up the rest from reference TRBV14 and TRBJ2-2 gives the full variable domain: EAGVTQFPSHSVIEKGQTVTLRCDPISGHDNLYWYRRVMGKEIKFLLHFVKESKQDESGMPNNRFLAERTGGTYSTLKVQPAELEDSGVYFCASSQDLGGVGELFFGEGSRLTVL.

The rearrangement uses TRBV5-1 and TRBJ1-5; TRBD1 agrees at 11 bases. Per the germline V gene, CDR1 is SGHRS and CDR2 is YFSETQ. Trimming at V came to 3 bases and at J to 5 bases, leaving 1 base not matched to a gene. There are 14 residues in the CDR3. Here the CDR3 DNA reads TGCGCCAGCAGCTGGGGACAGGGGGATCAGCCCCAGCATTTT. Protein: CASSWGQGDQPQHF.

The DNA for the CDR3 is TGTGCCAGCAGCCAACTCTCTGAGGGCGCGCAGTACTTC. Its translation: CASSQLSEGAQYF. The chain uses TRBV3-1 (or the pseudogene TRBV3-2) and TRBJ2-7, with D possibly TRBD2 on 5 matching bases. The CDR3 contains 13 residues. Germline CDR1 is LGHDT and CDR2 is YNNKEL (reference sequence). Between the trimmed V and J ends, which lost 2 bases and 9 bases, there was a span of 14 bases.

The chain has TRBV27 and TRBJ2-5, with D perhaps matching TRBD1 (6 bases). CDR1 is MNHEY and CDR2 is SMNVEV in the germline V gene (reference sequence). This CDR3 spans 12 amino acids. The V end was cut by 2 bases, the J end by 5 bases, with 6 bases between. The DNA for the CDR3 is TGTGCCAGCAGTTTAAGGGGGGAGACCCAGTACTTC. Translating gives CASSLRGETQYF.

The V gene is TRBV5-1, the J gene TRBJ2-5, with 8 bases lining up with TRBD1. The V segment lost 2 bases and the J segment 2 bases; nucleotides outside the gene matches: 2. Germline V gives CDR1 SGHRS, CDR2 YFSETQ. This CDR3 has 14 amino acids. The CDR3 is CASSFGTGQETQYF. The CDR3 region has the DNA TGCGCCAGCAGCTTTGGGACAGGACAAGAGACCCAGTACTTC.

V usage is TRBV27 and J usage is TRBJ1-2, with 11 bases that match TRBD1. Germline V gene sequence: CDR1 MNHEY, CDR2 SMNVEV (reference sequence). This CDR3 has 15 residues. With 5 bases clipped from V and 4 bases from J, the junction kept 6 bases outside the gene matches. The CDR3: CASSPRTGGSYGYTF. DNA of the CDR3: TGTGCCAGCAGTCCCCGGACAGGGGGCAGCTATGGCTACACCTTC.

This sequence joins TRBV5-1 and TRBJ1-1, with D uncertain. This CDR3 is built from 14 residues. Germline CDR1 reads SGHRS; CDR2 reads YFSETQ. Trimming pared 0 bases from V and 0 bases from J, leaving 6 bases between. The CDR3 bases are TGCGCCAGCAGCTTGGAGGCTATGAACACTGAAGCTTTCTTT. It codes for CASSLEAMNTEAFF.